The rows below give T cell receptor beta chains drawn from one sample of a study of Graves' ophthalmopathy and Graves' hyperthyroidism. TCRdb re-called the multiplex PCR reads with MiXCR, one entry per CDR3 protein. The sample shows 500,000 to 600,000 distinct CDR3 sequences, about 40% of them seen only once. Sequencing was performed on peripheral blood or thyroid tissue (not recorded which). The receptor source for this set is an adult man with Graves' hyperthyroidism. Both conserved end residues are part of each CDR3. The D gene is left open where the match is weak. Only part of the rows carry a size: once, few, many, or a class if the clone is expanded.

J gene,D gene,clone size,V gene,CDR3 DNA,CDR3 protein
TRBJ1-6,NA,many,TRBV9,TGTGCCAGCAGCGTAGGAAGGGACCCGAGCTCCTATAATTCACCCCTCCACTTT,CASSVGRDPSSYNSPLHF
TRBJ1-2,TRBD1,NA,TRBV20-1,TGCAGTGCTAGAGTTTTAGGGGGCGCGAAGGGCTATGGCTACACCTTC,CSARVLGGAKGYGYTF
TRBJ2-6,NA,NA,TRBV7-8,TGTGCCAGCAGCCCGAAGCGGGTCTCTGGGGCCAACGTCCTGACTTTC,CASSPKRVSGANVLTF
TRBJ1-1,NA,NA,TRBV5-6,TGTACCAGCAGCTTGCCGGGGACCGAAGCTTTCTTT,CTSSLPGTEAFF
TRBJ1-5,TRBD1,many,TRBV6-1,TGTGCCAGCAGTGGCACAGACAGGGGGATACAGCCCCAGCATTTT,CASSGTDRGIQPQHF
TRBJ2-3,NA,NA,TRBV12-3/TRBV12-4,TGTGCCAGCAGTTTCGAGTACACAGATACGCAGTATTTT,CASSFEYTDTQYF
TRBJ2-2,NA,NA,TRBV10-3,TGTGCCAGCAGTACCCAAATGGGGAAGGTGACCGGGGAGCTGTTTTTT,CASSTQMGKVTGELFF
TRBJ1-1,NA,few,TRBV13,NA,CASSSSSWGENTEAFF
TRBJ2-5,TRBD2,few,TRBV3-1,TGTGCCAGCAGCCAAGATCCTGCGGGAGGCCAAGAGACCCAGTACTTC,CASSQDPAGGQETQYF
TRBJ1-2,TRBD1,many,TRBV11-3,TGTGCCAGCAGCTCAGACAGGGAGGCTTATGGCTACACCTTC,CASSSDREAYGYTF
TRBJ2-2,NA,NA,TRBV7-9,TGTGCCAGCAGCGATTGGGGTTCCGGGGAGCTGTTTTTT,CASSDWGSGELFF
TRBJ1-1,NA,many,TRBV9,TGTGCCAGCAGCGTAGCGGTCGGAATTATGCCCACTGAAGCTTTCTTT,CASSVAVGIMPTEAFF
TRBJ1-3,NA,NA,TRBV25-1,TGTGCCAGCAGTAGCAGGGTAGCTGGTGCCCTAAACACCATATATTTT,CASSSRVAGALNTIYF
TRBJ1-1,NA,many,TRBV5-1,TGCGCCAGCAGCTTGGTCCCGGGGCTGAACACTGAAGCTTTCTTT,CASSLVPGLNTEAFF
TRBJ1-2,NA,many,TRBV7-9,TGTGCCAGCAGCTTGGACGGACCAAAGGGAGTCTACACCTTC,CASSLDGPKGVYTF
TRBJ2-2,NA,NA,TRBV5-4,TGTGCCAGCAGCGGACAGAGCACCGGGGAGCTGTTTTTT,CASSGQSTGELFF
TRBJ1-4,NA,NA,TRBV5-8,TGTGCCAGCAGTCCAGCGGGCAGTTATAATGAAAAACTGTTTTTT,CASSPAGSYNEKLFF
TRBJ1-4,NA,many,TRBV5-8,TGTGCCAGCGCGCTTTCGGGGGGCCTTGAAAAACTGTTTTTT,CASALSGGLEKLFF
TRBJ2-5,TRBD1,many,TRBV7-8,TGTGCCAGCAGCTTAGCGCGACAGGGGTACCGAAGTGAGACCCAGTACTTC,CASSLARQGYRSETQYF
TRBJ2-2,TRBD1,many,TRBV29-1,TGCAGCGTTCGGACAGGGGGGATAGGTGCCGGGGAGCTGTTTTTT,CSVRTGGIGAGELFF
TRBJ1-2,NA,many,TRBV20-1,TGCAGTGCTAGAGTAGGGGCGGACTATGGCTACACCTTC,CSARVGADYGYTF
TRBJ1-5,NA,many,TRBV5-8,TGTGCCAGCAGCTTGTCCCCGCGGCAGCCCCAGCATTTT,CASSLSPRQPQHF
TRBJ1-4,NA,many,TRBV29-1,TGCAGCGTTGACAGGGGAGCCGAAAAACTGTTTTTT,CSVDRGAEKLFF
TRBJ1-4,NA,many,TRBV12-3/TRBV12-4,TGTGCCAGCAGTAGGAACAGGGAAACAGAAAAACTGTTTTTT,CASSRNRETEKLFF
TRBJ2-7,NA,NA,TRBV7-2,TGTGCCAGCAGTTTAAGTCCAGGGATAAGTCGTTACGAGCAGTACTTC,CASSLSPGISRYEQYF
TRBJ1-2,TRBD1,many,TRBV6-5,TGTGCCTCGTCGGGACAGGGGGCAGGTGACTATGGCTACACCTTC,CASSGQGAGDYGYTF
TRBJ2-5,NA,NA,TRBV20-1,TGCAGTGCTACGGGACGCACCGGGGAGACCCAGTACTTC,CSATGRTGETQYF
TRBJ1-2,NA,many,TRBV7-9,TGTGCCAGCAGCTTAGAGTCAGGGAACTATGGCTACACCTTC,CASSLESGNYGYTF
TRBJ1-2,NA,many,TRBV12-3/TRBV12-4,TGTGCCAGCAGTTTATCCGGGGCGAACTATGGCTACACCTTC,CASSLSGANYGYTF
TRBJ1-6,TRBD1,NA,TRBV7-4,TGTGCCAGCAAACCATACTTTGGACAGGGGGATAATTCACCCCTCCACTTT,CASKPYFGQGDNSPLHF
TRBJ1-1,NA,few,TRBV5-1,TGTGCCAGCAGCTTATTGCGGTTGGGTAGTAACACTGAAGCTTTCTTT,CASSLLRLGSNTEAFF
TRBJ1-2,NA,many,TRBV29-1,TGCAGCGGGGGAAGGGAAGGGAGTAACTATGGCTACACCTTC,CSGGREGSNYGYTF
TRBJ1-2,TRBD1,many,TRBV24-1,TGTGCCACCAGTGAAGACGGGACAGGCACTAACTATGGCTACACCTTC,CATSEDGTGTNYGYTF
TRBJ2-2,TRBD1,NA,TRBV11-2,TGTGCCAGCAGCGGACAGGGCTCAAACACCGGGGAGCTGTTTTTT,CASSGQGSNTGELFF
TRBJ1-2,NA,NA,TRBV29-1,TGCAGCGTTGTTGGGGCCGATTTGGGCTACACCTTC,CSVVGADLGYTF
TRBJ2-7,NA,many,TRBV10-2,TGCGCCAGCGGGGGGCGGTTCTACTACGAGCAGTACTTC,CASGGRFYYEQYF
TRBJ2-1,NA,NA,TRBV10-1,TGCGCCAGCAGTCTAGACCGGGGCTTCTACAATGAGCAGTTCTTC,CASSLDRGFYNEQFF
TRBJ2-5,TRBD2,few,TRBV5-4,TGTGCCAGCAGCTCGGGACTAGCGGGAATCAGGGAGACCCAGTACTTC,CASSSGLAGIRETQYF
TRBJ2-7,NA,NA,TRBV12-3/TRBV12-4,TGTGCCAACAGTCCTGGGACCTACGAGCAGTACTTC,CANSPGTYEQYF
TRBJ1-1,TRBD1,NA,TRBV7-2,TGTGCCAGCGGCGTCTCGACAGGGAGGGGCACTGAAGCTTTCTTT,CASGVSTGRGTEAFF
TRBJ2-5,TRBD2,NA,TRBV2,TGTGCCAGCAGCGCATGGACTAGAGTCATAGAGACCCAGTACTTC,CASSAWTRVIETQYF
TRBJ1-2,NA,many,TRBV20-1,TGCAGTGCTAGAGTCCAGGGCCTCGATGGCTACACCTTC,CSARVQGLDGYTF
TRBJ1-4,NA,many,TRBV12-3/TRBV12-4,TGTGCCAGCAGTTTAGGTTCCGAAAAACTGTTTTTT,CASSLGSEKLFF
TRBJ2-7,NA,many,TRBV13,TGTGCCAGCAGCTTAAGGTATAGGGCCTACGAGCAGTACTTC,CASSLRYRAYEQYF
TRBJ2-7,NA,NA,TRBV29-1,TGCAGCGTAGGGGAGCAGAGCTCCTACGAGCAGTACTTC,CSVGEQSSYEQYF
TRBJ2-2,NA,NA,TRBV5-1,TGCGCCAGCCCAGCGCGGGACACCGGGGAGCTGTTTTTT,CASPARDTGELFF
TRBJ2-3,NA,few,TRBV20-1,TGCAGTGCTAGAGATCCGGTAGGCACAGATACGCAGTATTTT,CSARDPVGTDTQYF
TRBJ2-3,NA,NA,TRBV7-8,TGTGCCAGCAGCTTAGCGGACACAGATACGCAGTATTTT,CASSLADTDTQYF
TRBJ2-7,NA,few,TRBV20-1,TGCAGTGCTGGACCTAGCTACGAGCAGTACTTC,CSAGPSYEQYF
TRBJ1-4,NA,many,TRBV2,TGTGCCAGCAGTCTGGTCCAGGGAATCGAAAAACTGTTTTTT,CASSLVQGIEKLFF
TRBJ2-5,TRBD2,NA,TRBV7-9,TGTGCCAGCAGCTCTTATAGCGGGGGGGCGTTGGAGACCCAGTACTTC,CASSSYSGGALETQYF
TRBJ1-5,NA,NA,TRBV4-1,TGCGCCAGCAGCCAAGTGGGCCAGGGCGGCAATCAGCCCCAGCATTTT,CASSQVGQGGNQPQHF
TRBJ1-4,NA,many,TRBV2,TGTGCCAGCAGTGTCACGAAACTGTTTTTT,CASSVTKLFF
TRBJ1-2,NA,few,TRBV5-1,TGCGCCAGCAGCTTGGCAGGGGATCGGGGCTACACCTTC,CASSLAGDRGYTF
TRBJ1-5,NA,NA,TRBV12-3/TRBV12-4,TGTGCCAGCAGCTCGGGACCGGCGGGGCCCCAGCATTTT,CASSSGPAGPQHF
TRBJ2-7,NA,NA,TRBV9,TGTGCCAGCAGCGTCCGCCCGCGGGGGCCCGACGAGCAGTACTTC,CASSVRPRGPDEQYF
TRBJ2-1,NA,NA,TRBV19,TGTGCCAGTAGTATTGCGCGGGAAGTTGAGCAGTTCTTC,CASSIAREVEQFF
TRBJ1-5,NA,many,TRBV10-2,TGCGCCAGCAGTGTAACAGGCCTGGGCAATCAGCCCCAGCATTTT,CASSVTGLGNQPQHF